This T cell receptor (beta chain) was sequenced in a study of T cell repertoires in ileal Crohn's disease. Study background: Postoperative therapy was given to about half: roughly twelve thiopurines, roughly 18 anti-TNF agents.

This table comes from immunoSEQ multiplex PCR, and its TCRdb copy is limited to in-frame clones, with some not included. The sample shows 2,500 or so clones, around 93% of them seen only once. As to this clone: Other nucleotide sequences from this sample produce the same CDR3.

The time point: inflamed ileum from the surgical specimen. Trimming removed 3 bases at V and 2 bases at J, with 7 bases between. The CDR3 is 13 amino acids. CDR1 SGHTA and CDR2 FQGNSA come from the germline V gene. Sequenced input: ileal tissue. V gene TRBV7-2 combines with J gene TRBJ2-5, with D tentatively TRBD1 (5 bases). This clonotype was obtained from an adult with Crohn's disease. The CDR3 bases are TGTGCCAGCAGCTTCAGGGTTCAAGAGACCCAGTACTTC. Encoded protein: CASSFRVQETQYF.